Below are 22 T cell receptor beta chains sequenced from a single sample in a study of regulatory T cells in long-lasting Graves disease. Time point here: persistent/refractory GD, antithyroid drugs over 5 years with positive TRAb. RNA extracted from PBMCs served as the sequencing template. Arm-PCR of CDR3 regions and iRepertoire HTBI primers were used to build TCR beta libraries. TCRdb redid the calling of the multiplex PCR reads with MiXCR, one entry per CDR3 protein. This sample has about 340,000 distinct CDR3 sequences, with about 20% found just once. Sample: peripheral blood mononuclear cells (PBMCs), taken when the disease was refractory, from a patient treated with antithyroid drugs. The receptors stem from a female donor with Graves disease.

The sample holds many counts of this clonotype. This chain joins TRBV12-3 or TRBV12-4 and TRBJ1-5; D is possibly TRBD1 (6 bases). The CDR3 sequence is 16 residues long. V was clipped by 5 bases and J by 4 bases, with 18 bases between them. The CDR3 region is CASSPEGGILNQPQHF. The DNA of the CDR3 is TGTGCCAGCAGTCCCGAGGGGGGGATTTTGAATCAGCCCCAGCATTTT.

The chain has TRBV3-1 and TRBJ2-2, with a possible D match to TRBD2 (6 bases). The CDR3 is made up of 16 amino acids. The germline V gene encodes CDR1 LGHDT and CDR2 YNNKEL (reference sequence). The V gene lost 0 bases and the J gene lost 6 bases, with 14 bases spanning the gap. The CDR3 sequence: CASSQDPGDFPGELFF. For the CDR3, the DNA is TGTGCCAGCAGCCAAGACCCGGGAGATTTCCCCGGGGAGCTGTTTTTT. Full variable domain (rest looked up from reference TRBV3-1 and TRBJ2-2): DTAVSQTPKYLVTQMGNDKSIKCEQNLGHDTMYWYKQDSKKFLKIMFSYNNKELIINETVPNRFSPKSPDKAHLNLHINSLELGDSAVYFCASSQDPGDFPGELFFGEGSRLTVL.

This clonotype was seen repeatedly, ten times or more. The genes are TRBV20-1 and TRBJ2-7, with D tentatively TRBD2 (6 bases). Between the trimmed V and J ends, which lost 0 bases and 2 bases, there was a span of 14 bases. The CDR3 is 15 amino acids. Germline V CDR1 and CDR2: DFQATT, SNEGSKA (reference sequence). The CDR3 loop reads CSARDRRGPTYEQYF. The CDR3 DNA reads TGCAGTGCTAGAGATAGGCGGGGCCCCACCTACGAGCAGTACTTC.

The chain is built from TRBV11-2 and TRBJ2-2; D may be TRBD1 (5 bases). The CDR3 is 20 residues long. Germline V lookup: CDR1 SGHAT, CDR2 FQNNGV. V dropped 3 bases and J dropped 0 bases, with 23 bases sitting between them. CDR3 protein: CASSFLPVGASLSNTGELFF. CDR3 DNA sequence: TGTGCCAGCAGCTTTTTACCCGTAGGGGCGTCGCTATCGAACACCGGGGAGCTGTTTTTT.

This clonotype was seen only once. The chain links TRBV4-1 to TRBJ1-5; no reliable D call. The CDR3 has 13 amino acids. Germline-derived CDR1 and CDR2 are MGHRA and YSYEKL. The V end lost 4 bases, the J end lost 15 bases, and 19 bases lay between the germline ends. The CDR3 region has the DNA TGCGCCAGCAGCCTTCCACCGTTTTCTAGCCGGCATTTT. Translating gives CASSLPPFSSRHF.

J is TRBJ1-1 and V is TRBV14, with D uncertain. CDR1 SGHDN and CDR2 FVKESK come from the germline V gene. Trimming shortened V by 3 bases and J by 4 bases, and 6 bases separated the two germline ends. The CDR3 loop spans 12 amino acids. The CDR3 coding sequence is TGTGCCAGCAGCCATACGGCCACTGAAGCTTTCTTT. It specifies CASSHTATEAFF.

This clonotype was observed at least ten times. CDR3 sequence reads: CASSSNRDRGHEQYF. As DNA, the CDR3 is TGTGCCAGCAGTTCCAACCGGGACAGGGGCCACGAGCAGTACTTC. The V and J genes are TRBV27 and TRBJ2-7, with TRBD1 matching 10 bases. Per germline, CDR1 MNHEY and CDR2 SMNVEV (reference sequence). The CDR3 has 15 amino acids. The J segment lost 5 bases and the V segment lost 4 bases, leaving 8 bases of the junction unmatched.

V gene TRBV2 combines with J gene TRBJ1-1; the D is unclear. Germline V gives CDR1 SNHLY, CDR2 FYNNEI. Trimming took 0 bases from V and 13 from J, leaving 30 bases between them. The CDR3 contains 18 residues. This CDR3 is CASSEANGEGRRNTGDFF. The CDR3 DNA reads as TGTGCCAGCAGTGAAGCGAATGGGGAAGGGAGGAGAAACACTGGAGATTTCTTT.

The V gene is TRBV6-1, the J gene TRBJ2-2; TRBD2 matches at 12 bases. Trimming at V came to 5 bases and at J to 4 bases, leaving 8 bases not matched to a gene. The CDR3 spans 17 residues. Germline CDR1 reads MNHNS; CDR2 reads SASEGT. The CDR3 DNA reads as TGTGCCAGCAGTCTAGCGGGAGGGCCCCGAGGCACCGGGGAGCTGTTTTTT. Translation gives CASSLAGGPRGTGELFF.

This chain connects TRBV4-1 to TRBJ2-1; 7 nucleotides match TRBD1. Trimming removed 2 bases from V and 5 bases from J; junction bases left unmatched: 6. Germline CDR1 is MGHRA and CDR2 is YSYEKL. The CDR3 extends over 15 amino acids. CDR3 residues: CASSQLDRLNNEQFF. The CDR3 DNA sequence: TGCGCCAGCAGCCAACTGGACAGGCTAAACAATGAGCAGTTCTTC.

V is TRBV7-2 and J is TRBJ2-5; TRBD2 agrees at 12 bases. The CDR3 totals 14 residues. In germline, CDR1 is SGHTA, CDR2 FQGNSA. V trimming: 5 bases; J trimming: 6 bases; junction bases outside the gene matches: 4. The CDR3 nucleotides are TGTGCCAGCAGCCGGACTAGCGGGATTCAGACCCAGTACTTC. It translates to CASSRTSGIQTQYF.

The chain carries TRBV12-3 or TRBV12-4 and TRBJ2-7; either TRBD1 or TRBD2 may fit D (5 bases each). V was shortened by 5 bases and J by 5 bases, with 13 bases between the two germline ends. This CDR3 region has 13 residues. Here the CDR3 reads CASSLSGTHEQYF. The CDR3 bases are TGTGCCAGCAGTCTTTCGGGGACCCACGAGCAGTACTTC.

This clonotype was seen many times. The CDR3 reads CSVESWGTTGTYEQYF. CDR3 nucleotides: TGCAGCGTTGAATCGTGGGGGACGACAGGGACCTACGAGCAGTACTTC. The J gene is TRBJ2-7, the V gene TRBV29-1; 7 bases align to TRBD1. Germline-derived CDR1 and CDR2 are SQVTM and ANQGSEA. The CDR3 sequence is 16 residues long. Trimming cost V 2 bases and J 2 bases; bases outside gene matches: 12.

This clonotype appeared many times. The junction differs from germline at one of its ends, possibly a read error. This chain uses TRBV20-1 with TRBJ2-7; D might be TRBD2 (6 bases). The germline gives CDR1 DFQATT, CDR2 SNEGSKA (reference sequence). This CDR3 spans 11 amino acids. This CDR3 reads CSARAGYEQYF. The CDR3 DNA reads TGCAGTGCGAGAGCGGGTTACGAGCAGTACTTC.

The sample holds a few counts of this clonotype. The gene calls are TRBV6-1 and TRBJ2-7; TRBD1 matches at 7 bases. CDR3 length: 15 amino acids. V lost 3 bases, J lost 7 bases, and 12 bases stayed unmatched. Germline V gene data show CDR1 as MNHNS and CDR2 as SASEGT. The CDR3 region is CASSEPTGRTSEQYF. The CDR3 DNA sequence: TGTGCCAGCAGTGAGCCGACAGGGAGAACGTCAGAGCAGTACTTC.

This clonotype was recorded a few times. This chain uses TRBV5-1 with TRBJ2-5; possible D gene TRBD1, 5 bases. From germline, CDR1 is SGHRS and CDR2 YFSETQ. The CDR3 runs to 15 residues. V was trimmed by 2 bases and J by 4 bases, leaving 15 bases between them. The CDR3: CASSFLPDKGETQYF. The CDR3 coding sequence is TGCGCCAGCAGCTTCCTCCCGGACAAAGGAGAGACCCAGTACTTC.

At least ten counts were recorded for this clonotype. This chain uses TRBV12-3 or TRBV12-4 with TRBJ1-1, with D possibly TRBD1 on 5 matching bases. With 7 bases removed from V and 1 base from J, the gap between germline ends came to 16 bases. The CDR3 is 15 amino acids. The CDR3 sequence: CASTQLWGGNTEAFF. CDR3 DNA: TGTGCCAGCACCCAACTGTGGGGGGGGAACACTGAAGCTTTCTTT.

About this clonotype itself: This may be a read error: a much more frequent sequence differs by one nucleotide. This chain links TRBV11-1 with TRBJ1-1; D remains ambiguous. The length of the CDR3 is 13 residues. Trimming cost V 2 bases and J 7 bases, with 11 bases left between them. Germline V gives CDR1 SGHAT, CDR2 FQDESV (reference sequence). The chain's CDR3 is CASSLRAVHEAFF. The CDR3 nucleotides are TGTGCCAGCAGCTTAAGGGCTGTTCATGAAGCTTTCTTT.

This clonotype has just a few counts. The chain joins TRBV4-1 to TRBJ2-6; 8 nucleotides agree with TRBD1. The trim removed 0 bases at V and 0 bases at J, leaving 7 bases unmatched. The CDR3 is made up of 19 amino acids. Germline V gives CDR1 MGHRA, CDR2 YSYEKL. The CDR3 reads CASSQDPNRGVSGANVLTF. Written as DNA, the CDR3 is TGCGCCAGCAGCCAAGATCCAAACAGGGGGGTCTCTGGGGCCAACGTCCTGACTTTC.

This clonotype was detected a few times. This chain joins TRBV6-2 or TRBV6-3 and TRBJ1-2; D gene unclear. This CDR3 is 15 amino acids long. Germline CDR1 is MNHEY and CDR2 is SVGEGT. The V and J ends lost 2 bases and 8 bases respectively, with 18 bases between them. The CDR3, as DNA: TGTGCCAGCAGTTACACTGGAGGCTCGCCTAACGGCTACACCTTC. Protein: CASSYTGGSPNGYTF.

The chain combines TRBV20-1 with TRBJ2-1; 7 nucleotides line up with TRBD2. V gave up 1 base and J gave up 4 bases; unmatched junction bases: 13. Germline loops: CDR1 DFQATT, CDR2 SNEGSKA (reference sequence). This CDR3 spans 17 amino acids. The CDR3 region is CSARGWGAGVRYNEQFF. CDR3 nucleotides: TGCAGTGCTAGAGGGTGGGGCGCGGGAGTAAGGTACAATGAGCAGTTCTTC.

This clonotype was seen at least ten times. CDR3 nucleotides: TGTGCCAGCAGTTTCAGGTTCAGGGCGGCTTGGGGTCAGCCCCAGCATTTT. Encoded protein: CASSFRFRAAWGQPQHF. The chain carries TRBV28 and TRBJ1-5, with a weak D call TRBD1 (5 bases). The CDR3 runs to 17 residues. CDR1 and CDR2 from the germline V gene are MDHEN and SYDVKM. Trimming removed 3 bases from V and 6 bases from J, with 21 bases in between.